What follows is one T cell receptor beta chain and its context. In this sample, this clonotype turned up a few times. The antigen this receptor binds is unknown. There are no base qualities to consult, and no much larger clone falls within one base. The sample's treatment or condition label is to be understood as: in vitro stimulation with specific CMV peptide epitopes to enrich CMV-specific T cells. The CDR3 runs 17 amino acids, cysteine and phenylalanine included. Solely the CDR3 DNA is kept, with 51 bases framed from the first base. CDR1 and CDR2 are read off the germline V gene as LGHNA and YNFKEQ. V is reduced by 0 bases and J by 7 bases, leaving a spacing of 16 bases between them. The data are from a study of T cell repertoires in cytomegalovirus infection (dated by TCRdb to the late 2010s). A note on the overall study: Recently identified HLA-C-restricted CMV epitopes, whose presentation resists viral immunomodulation, were targeted by peptide stimulations together with well-studied HLA-B-restricted epitopes. The HLA type of each donor mattered for the analysis, because public TCR beta signatures pointed to carriage of CMV infection along with the matching HLA type.

Points the paper makes about the study in general: In the ex vivo response, HLA-C-restricted CMV-specific TCR beta clonotypes were dominant, and in two of eight donors the single most frequent clonotype came from this HLA-C-restricted group. Carriers of CMV infection plus the relevant HLA type were discriminated by the cumulative frequency of public TCR beta family members in the study cohort and in an independent approximately 400-donor cohort.

For sequencing, an Illumina HiSeq 1500 was employed. TCRdb cleaned the public reads at Q25 with fastp, built clones with MiXCR and kept in-frame beta chains. Each CDR3 protein gets just one entry, which takes the most common genes and DNA from the rows behind it. Within this sample are about 55,000 distinct CDR3 sequences, with 15% to 25% of them counted one time only. Around 64% of the sample comes from the top ten. The source was CD8+ T cells from cultured PBMCs, collected from culture after CMV antigen stimulation. In this chain, TRBV4-2 is recombined with TRBJ1-6; a weak D assignment points to TRBD1 (5 bases agree). This receptor was identified in a human donor in good health (CMV status not recorded). Some clones in this sample may be carry-over from other donors' samples. The CDR3 reads CASSQDRGAASNSPLHF. The DNA sequence reads TGTGCCAGCAGCCAAGACCGAGGGGCAGCCTCCAATTCACCCCTCCACTTT.